This paragraph covers one T cell receptor beta chain sequence. This record belongs to a study of blood T cell repertoires in COVID-19. Whole-study context: PBMCs, B-cell-depleted T cells, or T cells provided the cDNA or gDNA that made up the material.

CDR1 SGDLS and CDR2 YYNGEE come from the germline V gene. With V trimmed by 2 bases and J by 4 bases, 7 bases remained unmatched. The CDR3 runs 16 residues. Here immunoSEQ multiplex PCR was the method, and the copy in TCRdb shows in-frame clones only, minus some. The sample contains tens of thousands of clones, around four fifths of which appear only once. Sequencing used peripheral blood. The origin of this receptor is a woman aged 70-85 years with active or convalescent COVID-19. The chain is built from TRBV9 and TRBJ1-3; 9 bases are a match to TRBD1. For the CDR3, the DNA is TGTGCCAGCAGCGTTACAACAGGGGGCGGCGGAAACACCATATATTTT. Residues: CASSVTTGGGGNTIYF.